The 20 T cell receptor beta chains below all came from one sample that was sequenced in a study of PD-1 blockade in classical Hodgkin lymphoma. Time point given: cycle 4 day 1 (C4D1), after 6 weeks of nivolumab. Relapse was seen in all patients after autologous stem cell transplantation, and brentuximab vedotin exposure was variable. Clones were read by immunoSEQ multiplex PCR, and TCRdb kept only the in-frame ones, dropping some. The data hold fewer than 95,000 clones, with nearly 85% observed a single time. Here the sequenced sample was peripheral blood mononuclear cells (PBMCs), taken before the fourth cycle of nivolumab. These receptors came from a human donor with classical Hodgkin lymphoma.

The chain recombines TRBV4-1 with TRBJ2-5; TRBD2 aligns across 12 bases. The CDR3 loop spans 17 amino acids. The V gene's germline CDR1 is MGHRA and CDR2 YSYEKL. Trimming cost V 4 bases and J 1 base; bases outside gene matches: 7. The CDR3: CASSPGLAGSVQETQYF. DNA of the CDR3: TGCGCCAGCAGCCCAGGACTAGCGGGGAGCGTCCAAGAGACCCAGTACTTC.

V is TRBV5-5 and J is TRBJ2-7; D is uncertain. CDR3 length equals 13 residues. V was clipped by 1 base and J by 6 bases, with 11 bases between them. Germline V gene data show CDR1 as SGHKS and CDR2 as YYEKEE (reference sequence). The CDR3 DNA reads as TGTGCCAGCAGCTTGCAACCGGCGGCCGAGCAGTACTTC. This gives the protein CASSLQPAAEQYF.

J is TRBJ1-1 and V is TRBV28; 7 bases fit TRBD1. The germline V gene has CDR1 MDHEN and CDR2 SYDVKM. V shed 7 bases, J shed 1 base, and the junction held 3 bases outside the gene matches. The CDR3 has 13 amino acids. The CDR3 loop reads CASKHRGNTEAFF. In DNA, the CDR3 is TGTGCCAGCAAACACAGGGGGAACACTGAAGCTTTCTTT. The whole variable domain, filled in from reference TRBV28 and TRBJ1-1, reads DVKVTQSSRYLVKRTGEKVFLECVQDMDHENMFWYRQDPGLGLRLIYFSYDVKMKEKGDIPEGYSVSREKKERFSLILESASTNQTSMYLCASKHRGNTEAFFGQGTRLTVV.

The chain is built from TRBV5-1 and TRBJ2-3; no firm D call. Germline CDR1 SGHRS, CDR2 YFSETQ. This CDR3 has 13 residues. The germline V and J ends were trimmed by 3 bases and 2 bases, with 7 bases remaining between them. This CDR3 is CASSSIPTDTQYF. As DNA, the CDR3 is TGCGCCAGCAGCTCCATCCCCACAGATACGCAGTATTTT.

The V call is TRBV15, the J call TRBJ2-2, with 9 bases that match TRBD1. The CDR3 sequence is 12 residues long. CDR1 and CDR2 from the germline V gene are LNHNV and YYDKDF (reference sequence). Trimming removed 9 bases from V and 6 bases from J; junction bases left unmatched: 2. The CDR3 DNA follows: TGTGCCACGGGACAGGGTCCCGGGGAGCTGTTTTTT. Translation gives CATGQGPGELFF.

The V gene is TRBV7-9, the J gene TRBJ2-3; D remains unclear. Trimming left V 5 bases short and J 9 bases short, with 12 bases between. The CDR3 has 12 amino acids. Germline-derived CDR1 and CDR2 are SEHNR and FQNEAQ (reference sequence). CDR3 loop: CASSPLGGTQYF. In DNA, the CDR3 is TGTGCCAGCAGCCCTCTCGGCGGCACGCAGTATTTT. Variable domain in full (rest from reference TRBV7-9 and TRBJ2-3): DTGVSQNPRHKITKRGQNVTFRCDPISEHNRLYWYRQTLGQGPEFLTYFQNEAQLEKSRLLSDRFSAERPKGSFSTLEIQRTEQGDSAMYLCASSPLGGTQYFGPGTRLTVL.

The V and J genes are TRBV19 and TRBJ2-3; 8 bases are a match to TRBD1. This CDR3 comprises 16 residues. The J segment lost 2 bases and the V segment lost 4 bases, leaving 8 bases of the junction unmatched. Germline V gives CDR1 LNHDA, CDR2 SQIVND (reference sequence). CDR3 DNA: TGTGCCAGTAGTACCCCGGGACAGGTTTACACAGATACGCAGTATTTT. It encodes CASSTPGQVYTDTQYF.

The chain joins TRBV5-1 to TRBJ2-3, with a possible D match to TRBD2 (5 bases). The CDR3 has 14 amino acids. The V end was cut by 0 bases, the J end by 1 base, with 6 bases between. Germline lookup yields CDR1 SGHRS and CDR2 YFSETQ. CDR3 in amino acids: CASSLDSGTDTQYF. For the CDR3, the DNA is TGCGCCAGCAGCTTGGATAGCGGCACAGATACGCAGTATTTT.

A note on this clone: The sample holds other DNA sequences that translate to the same CDR3. The CDR3, as DNA: TGCAGTGCTAGAGGAGGGGATACGCAGTATTTT. Translation: CSARGGDTQYF. The rearrangement links TRBV20-1 to TRBJ2-3, with a tentative D call TRBD2 (5 bases). V shed 1 base and J shed 6 bases, with 5 bases lying between them. Per the germline V gene, CDR1 is DFQATT and CDR2 is SNEGSKA (reference sequence). The CDR3 consists of 11 residues.

This sequence joins TRBV30 and TRBJ1-4, with no clear D. The CDR3 runs 11 residues. CDR1 and CDR2 (germline): GTSNPN, SVGIG (reference sequence). Deletions cut 0 bases from V and 7 bases from J, with 3 bases between. CDR3 DNA sequence: TGTGCCTGGAGTGTAAGTGAAAAACTGTTTTTT. Translated, it gives CAWSVSEKLFF.

The V call is TRBV15, the J call TRBJ1-5; D ambiguous. Looked up from germline, CDR1 is LNHNV and CDR2 is YYDKDF (reference sequence). Between the trimmed V and J ends, which lost 8 bases and 5 bases, there was a span of 13 bases. The CDR3 runs to 13 residues. For the CDR3, the DNA is TGTGCCACCGGAACCGATCGGGATCAGCCCCAGCATTTT. It is translated as CATGTDRDQPQHF. Together with reference TRBV15 and TRBJ1-5, the CDR3 gives the full variable domain: DAMVIQNPRYQVTQFGKPVTLSCSQTLNHNVMYWYQQKSSQAPKLLFHYYDKDFNNEADTPDNFQSRRPNTSFCFLDIRSPGLGDTAMYLCATGTDRDQPQHFGDGTRLSIL.

This clone has a single count. This chain connects TRBV10-2 to TRBJ1-5; TRBD1 is a possible D gene (5 bases). The CDR3 length is 13 residues. V dropped 11 bases and J dropped 3 bases, with 14 bases sitting between them. Germline V gene data show CDR1 as WSHSY and CDR2 as SAAADI. The CDR3, as DNA: TGCGCCTCCCTTGAGGGGCCCAATCAGCCCCAGCATTTT. It encodes CASLEGPNQPQHF.

This rearrangement joins TRBV19 to TRBJ1-5; D is possibly TRBD1 (5 bases). Trimming took 7 bases from V and 4 from J, leaving 17 bases between them. The CDR3 loop spans 15 amino acids. Germline V gene data show CDR1 as LNHDA and CDR2 as SQIVND (reference sequence). DNA of the CDR3: TGTGCCAGTAACTTGCAGGGAGCCCCTAATCAGCCCCAGCATTTT. It specifies CASNLQGAPNQPQHF.

This chain links TRBV7-2 with TRBJ2-7; 10 bases map to TRBD1. This CDR3 is built from 15 residues. Trimming removed 5 bases from V and 3 bases from J; junction bases left unmatched: 7. Germline-derived CDR1 and CDR2 are SGHTA and FQGNSA. DNA for the CDR3: TGTGCCAGCAGCCGAAGTGGACAGGGGGACTACGAGCAGTACTTC. Amino acid sequence: CASSRSGQGDYEQYF.

J is TRBJ2-7 and V is TRBV7-2; the match to TRBD2 covers 7 bases. The length of the CDR3 is 13 residues. CDR1 is SGHTA, CDR2 FQGNSA, per germline. The V gene end was trimmed by 1 base and the J gene end by 6 bases; junction bases not matched to a gene: 3. This CDR3 is CASSLGTRREQYF. CDR3 in DNA: TGTGCCAGCAGCTTAGGGACTAGGCGCGAGCAGTACTTC.

The chain uses TRBV5-1 and TRBJ1-5; D unclear. This CDR3 spans 13 amino acids. Trimming shortened V by 0 bases and J by 3 bases, and 4 bases separated the two germline ends. The germline V gene encodes CDR1 SGHRS and CDR2 YFSETQ. The chain's CDR3 is CASSLAYNQPQHF. CDR3 in DNA: TGCGCCAGCAGCTTGGCCTACAATCAGCCCCAGCATTTT.

The chain joins TRBV27 to TRBJ1-2; maybe TRBD1 (6 bases). In germline, CDR1 is MNHEY, CDR2 SMNVEV (reference sequence). V was clipped by 5 bases and J by 4 bases, with 23 bases between them. The CDR3 extends over 17 amino acids. CDR3 region: CASSPHGTPGSSYGYTF. The CDR3 DNA reads TGTGCCAGCAGTCCTCATGGGACACCAGGGTCCTCCTATGGCTACACCTTC.

This clone has only a few counts. The chain couples TRBV2 to TRBJ2-1, with 7 bases fitting TRBD2. Per germline, CDR1 SNHLY and CDR2 FYNNEI. Trimming at V came to 7 bases and at J to 3 bases, leaving 9 bases not matched to a gene. The CDR3 length is 15 residues. The CDR3 reads CASTLGEGLYNEQFF. In DNA, the CDR3 is TGTGCCAGCACCTTAGGGGAGGGCCTCTACAATGAGCAGTTCTTC.

V and J are TRBV19 and TRBJ2-1, with 13 bases matching TRBD2. The CDR3 extends over 17 amino acids. In germline, CDR1 is LNHDA, CDR2 SQIVND (reference sequence). The trim removed 5 bases at V and 4 bases at J, leaving 8 bases unmatched. CDR3 nucleotides: TGTGCCAGTAGTTTCCGGGGACTAGCGGGGACATACAATGAGCAGTTCTTC. It codes for CASSFRGLAGTYNEQFF.

The J gene is TRBJ2-7, the V gene TRBV11-2; TRBD2 is a possible D gene (5 bases). The CDR3 runs to 12 residues. In germline, CDR1 is SGHAT, CDR2 FQNNGV. Between the trimmed V and J ends, which lost 5 bases and 4 bases, there was a span of 9 bases. CDR3 in amino acids: CASSHGVYEQYF. Here the CDR3 DNA reads TGTGCCAGCAGCCACGGGGTATACGAGCAGTACTTC.